A single sample is the source of the 21 T cell receptor beta chains below, sequenced in a study of T cell responses to AZD1222 COVID-19 vaccine. TCRdb's table, derived via immunoSEQ multiplex PCR, lists solely in-frame clones and lacks some. The sample includes about 140,000 clones, more than 70% seen only once; the top ten take 5% to 5.5%. Sequenced here: peripheral blood, sampled 28 days after the second AZD1222 dose. The receptors were gathered from an adult who received the AZD1222 COVID-19 vaccine.

The table lists this clone with a count of one. The chain is built from TRBV5-1 and TRBJ2-3; 9 bases map to TRBD1. Germline CDR1 and CDR2: SGHRS and YFSETQ. This CDR3 is built from 15 residues. Trimming took 3 bases from V and 2 from J; bases not matched to a gene: 4. This chain's CDR3 is CASSSDRGFTDTQYF. In DNA, the CDR3 is TGCGCCAGCAGCTCGGACAGGGGATTCACAGATACGCAGTATTTT. The full variable domain, with the rest looked up from reference TRBV5-1 and TRBJ2-3, is KAGVTQTPRYLIKTRGQQVTLSCSPISGHRSVSWYQQTPGQGLQFLFEYFSETQRNKGNFPGRFSGRQFSNSRSEMNVSTLELGDSALYLCASSSDRGFTDTQYFGPGTRLTVL.

This clone was seen only once. The CDR3 is CASSQATGSGLDTQYF. DNA for the CDR3: TGCGCCAGCAGCCAGGCGACAGGGAGTGGATTAGATACGCAGTATTTT. The gene calls are TRBV4-1 and TRBJ2-3; 7 bases match TRBD1. The germline CDR1 and CDR2 sequences are MGHRA and YSYEKL. V was clipped by 3 bases and J by 5 bases; unmatched bases: 11. The CDR3 runs 16 residues.

This clone appeared a single time. V gene TRBV24-1 combines with J gene TRBJ2-5; D assignment may be TRBD1 or TRBD2 (6 bases each). The CDR3 length is 15 residues. The germline gives CDR1 KGHDR, CDR2 SFDVKD. Trimming removed 3 bases at V and 2 bases at J, with 12 bases between. CDR3 residues: CATSDAGHLQETQYF. The CDR3 nucleotides are TGTGCCACCAGTGATGCGGGACACCTACAAGAGACCCAGTACTTC.

The genes are TRBV30 and TRBJ1-5, with D maybe TRBD1 (5 bases). This CDR3 contains 13 residues. The germline V gene encodes CDR1 GTSNPN and CDR2 SVGIG (reference sequence). V was pared by 0 bases and J by 7 bases, with 10 bases between. CDR3 sequence: CAWSVLGDQPQHF. The CDR3 coding sequence is TGTGCCTGGAGTGTACTAGGGGACCAGCCCCAGCATTTT.

The V call is TRBV25-1, the J call TRBJ1-5; 8 bases fit TRBD1. The CDR3 consists of 18 residues. J was trimmed by 3 bases and V by 8 bases; bases with no gene match: 18. Per the germline V gene, CDR1 is MGHDK and CDR2 is SYGVNS. The DNA of the CDR3 is TGTGCCAGCGCCGCCGGGGCAGGGGGCGGTTATGACAATCAGCCCCAGCATTTT. Translating it yields CASAAGAGGGYDNQPQHF.

This chain uses TRBV3-1 (or the pseudogene TRBV3-2) with TRBJ1-6; 7 positions agree with TRBD1. V shed 0 bases, J shed 4 bases, and the junction held 3 bases outside the gene matches. The CDR3 length is 16 residues. Germline loops: CDR1 LGHDT, CDR2 YNNKEL (reference sequence). In nucleotides, the CDR3 is TGTGCCAGCAGCCAAGACAGGGGGTCTTATAATTCACCCCTCCACTTT. Protein product: CASSQDRGSYNSPLHF.

The count of this clone is one. This rearrangement joins TRBV6-5 to TRBJ1-6; D remains ambiguous. The CDR3 runs 12 residues. V dropped 10 bases and J dropped 9 bases, with 13 bases sitting between them. Germline V gene sequence: CDR1 MNHEY, CDR2 SVGAGI. CDR3 sequence: CATRREGSPLHF. As DNA, the CDR3 is TGTGCCACCCGACGGGAGGGTTCACCCCTCCACTTT.

V gene TRBV19 combines with J gene TRBJ1-5; TRBD1 agrees at 7 bases. The CDR3 is made up of 15 amino acids. V shed 5 bases, J shed 5 bases, and the junction held 9 bases outside the gene matches. Germline lookup yields CDR1 LNHDA and CDR2 SQIVND (reference sequence). The CDR3 spells CASSPGERGHQPQHF. The CDR3 coding sequence is TGTGCCAGTAGTCCCGGGGAAAGGGGGCATCAGCCCCAGCATTTT.

In its sample, this clone was seen once. CDR3 residues: CASSHAPQGIPIIQSSGNTIYF. Written as DNA, the CDR3 is TGTGCCAGCAGCCATGCACCCCAGGGAATCCCAATAATACAGAGCTCTGGAAACACCATATATTTT. The J gene is TRBJ1-3, the V gene TRBV4-2, with D perhaps TRBD1 (5 bases). V shed 3 bases and J shed 0 bases, with 30 bases lying between them. The CDR3 contains 22 residues. CDR1 and CDR2 (germline): LGHNA, YNFKEQ.

The genes are TRBV19 and TRBJ1-4; D may be TRBD1 (6 bases). Trimming stripped 0 bases from V and 3 bases from J, with 11 bases between. Germline CDR1 is LNHDA and CDR2 is SQIVND (reference sequence). This CDR3 is 16 amino acids long. The CDR3 DNA sequence: TGTGCCAGTAGTATAGATCCCCAGGGGCCTAATGAAAAACTGTTTTTT. Protein: CASSIDPQGPNEKLFF.

This clone was detected only once. The chain couples TRBV30 to TRBJ2-3; TRBD2 matches at 7 bases. V was clipped by 3 bases and J by 3 bases; unmatched bases: 6. CDR1 and CDR2 (germline): GTSNPN, SVGIG (reference sequence). The CDR3 has 14 residues. The CDR3 loop reads CAWSGGSWTDTQYF. In DNA, the CDR3 is TGTGCCTGGAGCGGCGGGAGTTGGACAGATACGCAGTATTTT.

This chain joins TRBV27 and TRBJ2-1; possibly TRBD2 for D (6 bases). Per germline, CDR1 MNHEY and CDR2 SMNVEV (reference sequence). CDR3 length: 16 amino acids. Trimming removed 2 bases at V and 2 bases at J, with 13 bases between. CDR3 residues: CASSLLASLAYNEQFF. For the CDR3, the DNA is TGTGCCAGCAGTTTACTAGCGAGTCTTGCCTACAATGAGCAGTTCTTC.

This chain joins TRBV18 and TRBJ1-2, with D unclear. Trimming took 0 bases from V and 5 from J, leaving 13 bases between them. This CDR3 is built from 15 residues. Per germline, CDR1 KGHSH and CDR2 LQKENI. CDR3 sequence reads: CASSPPGSSSYGYTF. CDR3 nucleotides: TGTGCCAGCTCACCACCGGGCTCGTCGAGTTATGGCTACACCTTC.

Only a few counts were recorded for this clone. V and J are TRBV2 and TRBJ2-6, with unresolved D. The CDR3 totals 15 residues. The germline V gene has CDR1 SNHLY and CDR2 FYNNEI. Trimming removed 1 base at V and 4 bases at J, with 8 bases between. CDR3 nucleotides: TGTGCCAGCAGTGAAGTGGGAAGCGGGGCCAACGTCCTGACTTTC. Translation gives CASSEVGSGANVLTF.

The genes are TRBV6-5 and TRBJ1-2, with D possibly TRBD1 on 6 matching bases. The CDR3 length is 13 residues. Germline CDR1 MNHEY, CDR2 SVGAGI. Trimming pared 5 bases from V and 8 bases from J, leaving 15 bases between. The CDR3 DNA reads as TGTGCCAGCAGTACTCCAGGGGCAAGAGGCTACACCTTC. Encoded protein: CASSTPGARGYTF.

The chain recombines TRBV18 with TRBJ2-2, with D perhaps being TRBD1 or TRBD2 (5 bases each). V lost 6 bases to trimming and J lost 4 bases, with 24 bases between them. CDR3 length equals 18 residues. The germline V gene has CDR1 KGHSH and CDR2 LQKENI. This CDR3 reads CASSPTGADPIVTGELFF. DNA for the CDR3: TGTGCCAGCTCGCCAACCGGGGCAGACCCTATAGTCACCGGGGAGCTGTTTTTT.

This clone appeared once. CDR3 coding DNA: TGTGCCAGCAGCTTGGTAGCGGGGGGCATCCACGAGCAGTACTTC. It encodes CASSLVAGGIHEQYF. The rearrangement uses TRBV5-4 and TRBJ2-7, with TRBD2 matching 10 bases. The CDR3 runs to 15 residues. Germline V gene sequence: CDR1 SGHNT, CDR2 YYREEE (reference sequence). V trimming: 0 bases; J trimming: 5 bases; junction bases outside the gene matches: 5.

The chain carries TRBV6-6 and TRBJ1-2; TRBD1 aligns across 10 bases. This CDR3 comprises 14 residues. The ends lost 3 bases at V and 8 bases at J; junction bases unmatched: 6. Germline CDR1 and CDR2: MNHNY and SVGAGI (reference sequence). For the CDR3, the DNA is TGTGCCAGCAGTTATCAGGGACAGGGGTCCGGCTACACCTTC. This gives the protein CASSYQGQGSGYTF.

This clone was found once. The chain's CDR3 is CASSEVRDSGNTIYF. The CDR3 DNA sequence: TGCGCCAGCAGTGAAGTAAGGGACTCTGGAAACACCATATATTTT. This rearrangement joins TRBV23-1 to TRBJ1-3, with unresolved D. TRBV23-1 is an ORF for which the function is uncertain. Trimming left V 5 bases short and J 0 bases short, with 11 bases between. The CDR3 loop spans 15 amino acids.

The chain is built from TRBV29-1 and TRBJ2-3; D is ambiguous. Germline V gives CDR1 SQVTM, CDR2 ANQGSEA. Trimming cost V 3 bases and J 2 bases, with 9 bases left between them. This CDR3 has 13 residues. The CDR3 is CSVDFRSTDTQYF. In DNA, the CDR3 is TGCAGCGTTGATTTCAGATCCACAGATACGCAGTATTTT.

The V and J genes are TRBV2 and TRBJ2-7; no clear D gene. CDR3 length: 13 residues. CDR1 is SNHLY and CDR2 is FYNNEI in the germline V gene. V was pared by 6 bases and J by 6 bases, with 15 bases between. The DNA for the CDR3 is TGTGCCAGCAGGAGGACCTATATGGGCGAGCAGTACTTC. Its translation is CASRRTYMGEQYF.